Shown below are 27 T cell receptor beta chains from a single sample sequenced in a study of cytomegalovirus exposure and HLA in healthy donors. In the PCR, 60 Vbeta and 13 Jbeta primers were used. Generated by immunoSEQ multiplex PCR, the TCRdb table keeps only in-frame clones and is missing some. The table records fewer than 200,000 clones, about four fifths of them present only once. Sequences were obtained from PBMCs. Receptor source: a woman under 30 in good health and CMV-seropositive.

The chain carries TRBV19 and TRBJ2-1; tentative D call: TRBD2 (6 bases). Looked up from germline, CDR1 is LNHDA and CDR2 is SQIVND (reference sequence). The length of the CDR3 is 15 residues. V lost 5 bases and J lost 3, with 14 bases in between. The CDR3 loop reads CASSPGGLHYNEQFF. In nucleotides, the CDR3 is TGTGCCAGTAGTCCCGGGGGACTGCACTACAATGAGCAGTTCTTC.

The rearrangement uses TRBV4-1 and TRBJ1-1; TRBD1 matches 9 bases. Looked up from germline, CDR1 is MGHRA and CDR2 is YSYEKL. There are 21 residues in the CDR3. Trimming at V came to 4 bases and at J to 0 bases, leaving 21 bases not matched to a gene. CDR3 in DNA: TGCGCCAGCAGCCTGTCCCGGGACAGGGTACGGGGTGGGGTACTGAACACTGAAGCTTTCTTT. This encodes CASSLSRDRVRGGVLNTEAFF.

The chain joins TRBV5-1 to TRBJ2-5, with TRBD1 as a possible D gene (6 bases). Germline CDR1 is SGHRS and CDR2 is YFSETQ. Between the trimmed V and J ends, which lost 4 bases and 1 base, there was a span of 8 bases. The CDR3 covers 13 residues. The CDR3 DNA sequence: TGCGCCAGCAGCAGGGGGTCCCAAGAGACCCAGTACTTC. It encodes CASSRGSQETQYF.

This clone occurred a few times. This chain uses TRBV11-2 with TRBJ2-1; D may be TRBD1 (5 bases). Trimming took 0 bases from V and 12 from J, leaving 9 bases between them. The germline V gene has CDR1 SGHAT and CDR2 FQNNGV. This CDR3 region has 12 residues. The CDR3: CASSLDWGGQFF. The CDR3 nucleotides read TGTGCCAGCAGCTTAGATTGGGGCGGGCAGTTCTTC.

This clone was counted a few times. The chain links TRBV11-2 to TRBJ1-1; D gene ambiguous. The CDR3 has 12 residues. Germline lookup yields CDR1 SGHAT and CDR2 FQNNGV. Trimming removed 5 bases at V and 7 bases at J, with 11 bases between. The CDR3, as DNA: TGTGCCAGCAGCCCCCAGGTGGGTGAAGCTTTCTTT. Translated, it gives CASSPQVGEAFF.

The V call is TRBV7-9, the J call TRBJ2-1; D possibly corresponds to TRBD1 (7 bases). V was clipped by 4 bases and J by 6 bases, with 28 bases between them. Germline CDR1 is SEHNR and CDR2 is FQNEAQ (reference sequence). The CDR3 consists of 19 residues. The CDR3 DNA sequence: TGTGCCAGCAGCTCTACAGGGAAGGTTCTTCGTCAGGGGGGCAATGAGCAGTTCTTC. Translated: CASSSTGKVLRQGGNEQFF.

The chain uses TRBV6-5 and TRBJ2-5; D is undetermined. Germline loops: CDR1 MNHEY, CDR2 SVGAGI. Trimming stripped 0 bases from V and 5 bases from J, with 16 bases between. The CDR3 contains 16 residues. The CDR3 region is CASSYSQARPGETQYF. CDR3 in DNA: TGTGCCAGCAGTTACTCGCAAGCGCGCCCCGGGGAGACCCAGTACTTC.

The chain combines TRBV4-3 with TRBJ1-2; D not resolved. The germline V and J ends were trimmed by 0 bases and 1 base, with 9 bases remaining between them. The CDR3 is made up of 15 amino acids. CDR1 is LGHNA, CDR2 YSLEER, per germline. The CDR3 region is CASSQDTGYNYGYTF. The CDR3 DNA follows: TGCGCCAGCAGCCAAGATACGGGGTATAACTATGGCTACACCTTC.

The chain links TRBV7-9 to TRBJ2-5; TRBD2 aligns across 7 bases. The CDR3 runs 17 residues. CDR1 and CDR2 (germline): SEHNR, FQNEAQ (reference sequence). With V trimmed by 4 bases and J by 4 bases, 15 bases remained unmatched. CDR3 loop: CASSWEGLALPGETQYF. In nucleotides, the CDR3 is TGTGCCAGCAGCTGGGAGGGGCTGGCCCTCCCAGGAGAGACCCAGTACTTC. Full variable domain (missing parts from reference TRBV7-9 and TRBJ2-5): DTGVSQNPRHKITKRGQNVTFRCDPISEHNRLYWYRQTLGQGPEFLTYFQNEAQLEKSRLLSDRFSAERPKGSFSTLEIQRTEQGDSAMYLCASSWEGLALPGETQYFGPGTRLLVL.

The gene calls are TRBV5-5 and TRBJ1-3, with 7 bases identical to TRBD1. Germline V lookup: CDR1 SGHKS, CDR2 YYEKEE (reference sequence). Unmatched junction bases numbered 6, after V lost 4 bases and J lost 2 bases. There are 15 residues in the CDR3. The CDR3 region is CASSPYGTAGNTIYF. Here the CDR3 DNA reads TGTGCCAGCAGCCCTTACGGGACAGCTGGAAACACCATATATTTT. Full variable domain (outside the CDR3, taken from reference TRBV5-5 and TRBJ1-3): DAGVTQSPTHLIKTRGQQVTLRCSPISGHKSVSWYQQVLGQGPQFIFQYYEKEERGRGNFPDRFSARQFPNYSSELNVNALLLGDSALYLCASSPYGTAGNTIYFGEGSWLTVV.

V gene TRBV28 combines with J gene TRBJ1-1; D gene uncertain. CDR3 length: 12 amino acids. Trimming took 7 bases from V and 10 from J, leaving 16 bases between them. Germline V gene sequence: CDR1 MDHEN, CDR2 SYDVKM. This chain's CDR3 is CASIPAGDRAFF. Written as DNA, the CDR3 is TGTGCCAGCATCCCGGCGGGTGACCGAGCTTTCTTT.

On this clone itself: As the CDR3 is not closed by the conserved phenylalanine or tryptophan, this likely results from a read error. The CDR3 DNA sequence: TGTGCCAGCAGCCTCGCCATGGGGGCCGGGTATATTGGCTACACCCTC. Residues: CASSLAMGAGYIGYTL. The chain carries TRBV5-6 and TRBJ1-2; D may be TRBD1 (6 bases). CDR1 and CDR2 (germline): SGHDT, YYEEEE. The CDR3 extends over 16 amino acids. The V end was cut by 4 bases, the J end by 7 bases, with 23 bases between.

The CDR3 region has the DNA TGCGCCAGCAGCCGGGACAGCCTCTACAATGAGCAGTTCTTC. This sequence encodes CASSRDSLYNEQFF. This sequence joins TRBV4-1 and TRBJ2-1; 7 nucleotides agree with TRBD1. With V trimmed by 4 bases and J by 3 bases, 3 bases remained unmatched. Germline loops: CDR1 MGHRA, CDR2 YSYEKL. There are 14 residues in the CDR3.

The CDR3 protein is CASSRTGEGGGYTF. The DNA of the CDR3 is TGCGCCAGCAGCCGGACAGGGGAAGGAGGGGGCTACACCTTC. This chain links TRBV4-1 with TRBJ1-2; 9 positions match TRBD1. CDR1 is MGHRA and CDR2 is YSYEKL in the germline V gene. V trimming: 4 bases; J trimming: 8 bases; junction bases outside the gene matches: 8. CDR3 length equals 14 residues.

The chain joins TRBV9 to TRBJ2-1; TRBD1 aligns across 7 bases. Germline V lookup: CDR1 SGDLS, CDR2 YYNGEE. This CDR3 is 13 amino acids long. The V gene end was trimmed by 4 bases and the J gene end by 6 bases; junction bases not matched to a gene: 4. CDR3 DNA: TGTGCCAGCAGCACCTGGGACAGCAATGAGCAGTTCTTC. Protein sequence: CASSTWDSNEQFF.

This chain uses TRBV6-1 with TRBJ1-4; the match to TRBD1 covers 7 bases. V lost 6 bases to trimming and J lost 2 bases; unmatched junction nucleotides: 0. Per germline, CDR1 MNHNS and CDR2 SASEGT. The CDR3 is 13 residues long. CDR3 in amino acids: CASRGGTNEKLFF. The CDR3 DNA reads as TGTGCCAGCAGAGGGGGCACTAATGAAAAACTGTTTTTT.

The chain combines TRBV15 with TRBJ1-4; D unresolved. There are 15 residues in the CDR3. V was trimmed by 3 bases and J by 5 bases, leaving 13 bases between them. Germline CDR1 reads LNHNV; CDR2 reads YYDKDF (reference sequence). The CDR3 spells CATSSLRGGNEKLFF. DNA of the CDR3: TGTGCCACCAGCAGCCTCCGCGGCGGCAATGAAAAACTGTTTTTT. The whole variable domain, filled in from reference TRBV15 and TRBJ1-4, reads DAMVIQNPRYQVTQFGKPVTLSCSQTLNHNVMYWYQQKSSQAPKLLFHYYDKDFNNEADTPDNFQSRRPNTSFCFLDIRSPGLGDTAMYLCATSSLRGGNEKLFFGSGTQLSVL.

This chain joins TRBV7-3 and TRBJ1-1; D is perhaps TRBD1 (6 bases). The CDR3 contains 15 residues. Trimming cost V 2 bases and J 4 bases, with 14 bases left between them. Germline V gives CDR1 SGHTA, CDR2 FQGTGA. As DNA, the CDR3 is TGTGCCAGCAGCTTATCGGGGGGGCTGGTCACTGAAGCTTTCTTT. This encodes CASSLSGGLVTEAFF.

The rearrangement joins TRBV25-1 to TRBJ2-5; possibly TRBD2 for D (5 bases). Looked up from germline, CDR1 is MGHDK and CDR2 is SYGVNS. CDR3 length: 14 amino acids. V lost 3 bases, J lost 4 bases, and 12 bases lay in between. CDR3 bases: TGTGCCAGCAGTGAGACCTTTGCGGGAGAGACCCAGTACTTC. This gives the protein CASSETFAGETQYF. Combining the CDR3 with reference TRBV25-1 and TRBJ2-5 gives the whole variable domain EADIYQTPRYLVIGTGKKITLECSQTMGHDKMYWYQQDPGMELHLIHYSYGVNSTEKGDLSSESTVSRIRTEHFPLTLESARPSHTSQYLCASSETFAGETQYFGPGTRLLVL.

This sequence joins TRBV30 and TRBJ1-5; perhaps TRBD1 as D (5 bases). The germline V and J ends were trimmed by 2 bases and 1 base, with 9 bases remaining between them. Germline V CDR1 and CDR2: GTSNPN, SVGIG (reference sequence). This CDR3 has 14 amino acids. CDR3 residues: CAWSPGQSNQPQHF. In DNA form, the CDR3 reads TGTGCCTGGAGTCCAGGGCAGAGCAATCAGCCCCAGCATTTT.

V usage is TRBV19 and J usage is TRBJ1-4, with D perhaps matching TRBD1 (6 bases). The CDR3 has 16 residues. The germline V gene has CDR1 LNHDA and CDR2 SQIVND (reference sequence). Trimming removed 5 bases from V and 0 bases from J, with 13 bases in between. The chain's CDR3 is CASSLLRTATNEKLFF. CDR3 sequence (DNA): TGTGCCAGTAGTCTCCTTAGGACAGCAACTAATGAAAAACTGTTTTTT.

This chain links TRBV7-2 with TRBJ1-2, with TRBD1 matching over 8 bases. Germline values: CDR1 SGHTA, CDR2 FQGNSA. The CDR3 consists of 17 residues. V was clipped by 2 bases and J by 5 bases; unmatched bases: 13. CDR3 coding DNA: TGTGCCAGCAGCTTAAGTCTTGGGGCAGGGGGCGCATATGGCTACACCTTC. Protein sequence: CASSLSLGAGGAYGYTF.

The chain has TRBV6-5 and TRBJ2-3; maybe TRBD1 (6 bases). The CDR3 runs 15 residues. Germline V gene sequence: CDR1 MNHEY, CDR2 SVGAGI. Trimming pared 6 bases from V and 1 base from J, leaving 14 bases between. The CDR3 bases are TGTGCCAGCAGCCGAACAGGGACCCGCACAGATACGCAGTATTTT. Residues: CASSRTGTRTDTQYF.

This clone was seen only once. The chain carries TRBV4-3 and TRBJ2-5, with TRBD2 identical over 12 bases. In germline, CDR1 is LGHNA, CDR2 YSLEER. J was trimmed by 2 bases and V by 1 base; bases with no gene match: 8. The CDR3 sequence is 18 residues long. For the CDR3, the DNA is TGCGCCAGCAGCCAAGGCCACCGACTAGCGGGGGAACAAGAGACCCAGTACTTC. This translates into CASSQGHRLAGEQETQYF.

The DNA for the CDR3 is TGTGCCAGCAGTGTCGGTGGGGCCGTAACCTATGGCTACACCTTC. Its translation is CASSVGGAVTYGYTF. The V and J genes are TRBV6-4 and TRBJ1-2; weak D call: TRBD1 (5 bases). Looked up from germline, CDR1 is MRHNA and CDR2 is SNTAGT. This CDR3 contains 15 residues. Trimming shortened V by 4 bases and J by 4 bases, and 16 bases separated the two germline ends.

The rearrangement joins TRBV19 to TRBJ1-5, with D possibly matching TRBD1 (6 bases). This CDR3 spans 13 amino acids. CDR1 LNHDA and CDR2 SQIVND come from the germline V gene (reference sequence). Trimming pared 8 bases from V and 6 bases from J, leaving 14 bases between. This CDR3 is CASQQGIGQPQHF. DNA for the CDR3: TGTGCCAGTCAACAGGGAATCGGTCAGCCCCAGCATTTT.

Comment on this clone: The same CDR3 also results from other DNA sequences found in this sample. This chain uses TRBV4-1 with TRBJ2-5, with 9 bases fitting TRBD2. This CDR3 contains 16 residues. Per germline, CDR1 MGHRA and CDR2 YSYEKL. Trimming at V came to 0 bases and at J to 4 bases, leaving 6 bases not matched to a gene. CDR3 in DNA: TGCGCCAGCAGCCAAGAGCGCGGGGGGGCCATAGAGACCCAGTACTTC. This codes for CASSQERGGAIETQYF.